Listed below are T cell receptor beta chains from one sample, sequenced in a study of blood T cell repertoires in COVID-19. Here immunoSEQ multiplex PCR was the method, and the copy in TCRdb shows in-frame clones only, minus some. The sample includes about 330,000 clones, around 89% of them seen just once. The sequencing sample was made of peripheral blood. The receptors here all came from a man aged 18 to 35 who had recovered from COVID-19. Each CDR3 is given with its conserved first and last residue.

v_gene,j_gene,CDR3aa
TRBV7-9,TRBJ1-2,CASSRGTGITDGGYTF
TRBV25-1,TRBJ1-1,CASSAPLNTEAFF
TRBV20-1,TRBJ1-2,CSASIRVKGYTF
TRBV6-1,TRBJ1-2,CASSEAREYGYTF
TRBV9,TRBJ2-2,CASSKRGGNTGELFF
TRBV29-1,TRBJ1-1,CSHSSGEIAEAFF
TRBV15,TRBJ1-2,CATSRDRDSFYGYTF
TRBV7-9,TRBJ2-7,CASSSPQREGRYEQYF
TRBV13,TRBJ2-1,CASSNHSGLAGGRRFF
TRBV9,TRBJ1-1,CASSVGLEGLNTEAFF
TRBV10-2,TRBJ1-2,CASSAGQGHYGYTF
TRBV15,TRBJ2-2,CATSRGLAGGITGELFF
TRBV19,TRBJ1-1,CASSIGGGTEAFF
TRBV9,TRBJ1-4,CASSGSQISNEKLFF
TRBV28,TRBJ1-2,CASSGTGYGYTF